This TCR beta chain was sequenced for a study of technical replicates of blood from several donors. Germline CDR1 SGHNT, CDR2 YYREEE (reference sequence). The V and J ends lost 5 bases and 7 bases respectively, with 16 bases between them. This CDR3 is built from 14 residues. Libraries were prepared by immunoSEQ multiplex PCR; TCRdb keeps only in-frame clonotypes and omits some of them. The sample yields over 50,000 clones, around 86% seen once. This sequence was found in a human donor in good health. Some clones in this sample may be carry-over from other donors' samples. The sample consisted of PBMCs. The chain employs TRBV5-4 and TRBJ2-1; a weak D match, TRBD2 (7 bases). CDR3: CASSRGGLENEQFF. CDR3 nucleotides: TGTGCCAGCAGTCGCGGGGGCCTAGAAAATGAGCAGTTCTTC.